These 9 T cell receptor beta chains were all obtained from the same sample, sequenced in a study of T cells in Graves' hyperthyroidism and ophthalmopathy (dated by TCRdb to the late 2010s). Libraries were prepared through multiplex PCR. Sequencing took place on an Illumina HiSeq 2000. The TCR beta CDR3 regions were amplified from the RNA transcripts. For the first round of RT-PCR on the TCR CDR3, the HTBI primer set was used together with the Qiagen OneStep RT-PCR kit. The public reads were run again by TCRdb, first through fastp at Q25 and then through MiXCR, and only productive beta chains were kept. Rows with one shared CDR3 protein collapse into an entry with the most common genes and DNA. The sample profile shows about 520,000 distinct CDR3 sequences; around 20% of them were found once. The top ten clonotypes cover more than 20% of the sample. The sample consisted of blood. These receptors all stem from a man aged 18-30 years with Graves' hyperthyroidism.

The V gene is TRBV29-1, the J gene TRBJ2-7; TRBD2 aligns across 7 bases. Trimming removed 7 bases from V and 5 bases from J; junction bases left unmatched: 2. Germline V gene sequence: CDR1 SQVTM, CDR2 ANQGSEA. CDR3 size: 10 residues. The CDR3 bases are TGCAGCGCGGGGGGAAACGAGCAGTACTTC. It yields the protein CSAGGNEQYF.

This clonotype appeared a few times. The V call is TRBV6-2 or TRBV6-3, the J call TRBJ2-7; 10 bases fit TRBD2. The trim removed 2 bases at V and 0 bases at J, leaving 13 bases unmatched. Germline CDR1 reads MNHEY; CDR2 reads SVGEGT. The CDR3 length is 19 residues. CDR3 amino acids: CASSYAAPPSSGGSYEQYF. Written as DNA, the CDR3 is TGTGCCAGCAGTTACGCCGCCCCTCCATCTAGCGGGGGCTCCTACGAGCAGTACTTC.

At least ten counts were recorded for this clonotype. V gene TRBV7-6 combines with J gene TRBJ2-2; tentatively, D is TRBD2 (5 bases). The V and J ends lost 1 base and 6 bases respectively, with 12 bases between them. The CDR3 is made up of 15 amino acids. Germline V gene lookup returns CDR1 SGHVS and CDR2 FNYEAQ. CDR3 sequence reads: CASSLGRGPSGELFF. The CDR3 region has the DNA TGTGCCAGCAGCTTAGGCCGGGGTCCATCCGGGGAGCTGTTTTTT.

In this sample, this clonotype turned up many times. V gene TRBV5-1 combines with J gene TRBJ2-7, with 9 bases that match TRBD1. This CDR3 region has 14 residues. The V and J ends lost 2 bases and 3 bases, in that order; junction bases with no gene match: 3. CDR1 and CDR2 (germline): SGHRS, YFSETQ. The CDR3 region has the DNA TGCGCCAGCAGCTTCGGACAGGGGAACTACGAGCAGTACTTC. Translation: CASSFGQGNYEQYF. The entire variable domain, with the rest obtained from reference TRBV5-1 and TRBJ2-7, is as follows: KAGVTQTPRYLIKTRGQQVTLSCSPISGHRSVSWYQQTPGQGLQFLFEYFSETQRNKGNFPGRFSGRQFSNSRSEMNVSTLELGDSALYLCASSFGQGNYEQYFGPGTRLTVT.

The chain combines TRBV12-3 or TRBV12-4 with TRBJ2-7; 7 bases map to TRBD2. CDR3 size: 15 residues. Trimming removed 5 bases from V and 7 bases from J; junction bases left unmatched: 14. CDR3 amino acids: CASSASGVALREQYF. The CDR3 bases are TGTGCCAGCAGTGCTAGCGGAGTAGCCTTACGGGAGCAGTACTTC.

The chain couples TRBV12-3 or TRBV12-4 to TRBJ1-1; D uncertain. The CDR3 length is 13 residues. V lost 6 bases, J lost 3 bases, and 11 bases lay in between. The CDR3 is CASSPDLHTEAFF. The CDR3 DNA is TGTGCCAGCAGCCCCGATCTACACACTGAAGCTTTCTTT.

At least ten counts were recorded for this clonotype. This rearrangement joins TRBV29-1 to TRBJ1-2; D gene ambiguous. Germline V CDR1 and CDR2: SQVTM, ANQGSEA. Trimming removed 7 bases at V and 4 bases at J, with 4 bases between. CDR3 size: 9 residues. The CDR3 loop reads CSAGYGYTF. The CDR3 bases are TGCAGCGCCGGCTATGGCTACACCTTC.

This clonotype was recorded at least ten times. The chain carries TRBV30 and TRBJ1-1, with TRBD1 as a possible D gene (6 bases). V lost 0 bases, J lost 4 bases, and 15 bases lay in between. The CDR3 extends over 15 amino acids. Germline lookup yields CDR1 GTSNPN and CDR2 SVGIG (reference sequence). CDR3 sequence (DNA): TGTGCCTGGAGTGTACCAGGGGATGGAGGCACTGAAGCTTTCTTT. Translating it yields CAWSVPGDGGTEAFF. Complete variable domain (other parts from reference TRBV30 and TRBJ1-1): SQTIHQWPATLVQPVGSPLSLECTVEGTSNPNLYWYRQAAGRGLQLLFYSVGIGQISSEVPQNLSASRPQDRQFILSSKKLLLSDSGFYLCAWSVPGDGGTEAFFGQGTRLTVV.

This clonotype came up many times. J is TRBJ1-5 and V is TRBV15; D is ambiguous. The CDR3 runs to 16 residues. Germline values: CDR1 LNHNV, CDR2 YYDKDF (reference sequence). With 0 bases removed from V and 1 base from J, the gap between germline ends came to 10 bases. DNA for the CDR3: TGTGCCACCAGCAGAGAAGGATACCCGAGCAATCAGCCCCAGCATTTT. It encodes CATSREGYPSNQPQHF. The variable domain in full, with the rest retrieved from reference TRBV15 and TRBJ1-5, is DAMVIQNPRYQVTQFGKPVTLSCSQTLNHNVMYWYQQKSSQAPKLLFHYYDKDFNNEADTPDNFQSRRPNTSFCFLDIRSPGLGDTAMYLCATSREGYPSNQPQHFGDGTRLSIL.